These 21 T cell receptor beta chains were all obtained from the same sample, sequenced in a study of shared clonotypes between healthy human individuals. Only CD45RO-negative cells positively selected for CCR7 counted as naive CD8 cells, so terminally differentiated effector memory CD45RA+ cells were excluded. Profiled with immunoSEQ multiplex PCR; TCRdb holds only in-frame clones, not every one. The table lists hundreds of thousands of clones, 80% to 95% of them singletons. Sequencing was carried out using naive CD8+ T cells sorted from blood. Receptor source: a man aged 30 to 39 in good health.

V usage is TRBV6-5 and J usage is TRBJ2-4, with D perhaps TRBD1 (6 bases). The V gene's germline CDR1 is MNHEY and CDR2 SVGAGI. Trimming removed 6 bases at V and 8 bases at J, with 20 bases between. This CDR3 spans 15 amino acids. The CDR3 here is CASSPPDRSLDIQYF. DNA for the CDR3: TGTGCCAGCAGCCCTCCCGACAGGTCCCTAGACATTCAGTACTTC.

This chain connects TRBV28 to TRBJ2-5; 7 bases align to TRBD2. After removal of 10 bases from V and 3 bases from J, the junction contained 8 bases not matched to a gene. The germline V gene has CDR1 MDHEN and CDR2 SYDVKM. CDR3 length: 13 residues. Here the CDR3 reads CATAGSGEETQYF. DNA for the CDR3: TGTGCCACCGCGGGGAGCGGGGAAGAGACCCAGTACTTC.

This chain uses TRBV5-5 with TRBJ2-7; no definite D call. V was clipped by 0 bases and J by 7 bases, with 8 bases between them. Germline V gene lookup returns CDR1 SGHKS and CDR2 YYEKEE (reference sequence). The length of the CDR3 is 12 residues. CDR3 nucleotide sequence: TGTGCCAGCAGCTTGGGGGCTGGGGAGCAGTACTTC. Its translation: CASSLGAGEQYF.

The chain carries TRBV27 and TRBJ2-7, with 14 nucleotides matching TRBD2. The CDR3 consists of 16 residues. Per the germline V gene, CDR1 is MNHEY and CDR2 is SMNVEV (reference sequence). V trimming: 5 bases; J trimming: 5 bases; junction bases outside the gene matches: 8. The DNA for the CDR3 is TGTGCCAGCAGTCCCCCGGTGACTAGCGGGAGGGACGAGCAGTACTTC. Its translation is CASSPPVTSGRDEQYF.

V gene TRBV7-2 combines with J gene TRBJ2-7; 13 nucleotides line up with TRBD2. V lost 1 base, J lost 0 bases, and 6 bases stayed unmatched. CDR1 and CDR2 (germline): SGHTA, FQGNSA. The CDR3 extends over 18 amino acids. CDR3 in amino acids: CASSLEGLAGVISYEQYF. The CDR3 bases are TGTGCCAGCAGCTTAGAAGGACTAGCGGGAGTAATCTCCTACGAGCAGTACTTC.

The chain carries TRBV29-1 and TRBJ2-7, with D tentatively TRBD1 (6 bases). CDR1 SQVTM and CDR2 ANQGSEA come from the germline V gene. CDR3 size: 11 residues. V was trimmed by 3 bases and J by 5 bases, leaving 8 bases between them. The CDR3 DNA reads as TGCAGCGTTGATGGGGGCAACGAGCAGTACTTC. Encoded protein: CSVDGGNEQYF.

The J gene is TRBJ2-7, the V gene TRBV15, with 10 bases fitting TRBD2. The germline V gene encodes CDR1 LNHNV and CDR2 YYDKDF (reference sequence). This CDR3 contains 16 residues. V gave up 6 bases and J gave up 5 bases; unmatched junction bases: 13. In DNA form, the CDR3 reads TGTGCCACCAGGATAAAGGGACTAGCGTCGTTCCACGAGCAGTACTTC. This codes for CATRIKGLASFHEQYF.

V is TRBV7-6 and J is TRBJ1-4, with D perhaps matching TRBD1 (5 bases). The germline gives CDR1 SGHVS, CDR2 FNYEAQ. Trimming cost V 1 base and J 4 bases, with 10 bases left between them. This CDR3 spans 15 amino acids. The CDR3 DNA reads TGTGCCAGCAGCTTAGGGGGCAGCTTTAATGAAAAACTGTTTTTT. This encodes CASSLGGSFNEKLFF.

The genes are TRBV2 and TRBJ1-5; 7 nucleotides line up with TRBD1. Germline V CDR1 and CDR2: SNHLY, FYNNEI. CDR3 size: 13 residues. The V gene end was trimmed by 8 bases and the J gene end by 2 bases; junction bases not matched to a gene: 3. CDR3 DNA sequence: TGTGCCAGCCGAGGACAGGGCAATCAGCCCCAGCATTTT. Its protein product is CASRGQGNQPQHF.

The gene calls are TRBV7-2 and TRBJ2-1; 7 bases fit TRBD1. This CDR3 comprises 14 residues. After removal of 5 bases from V and 2 bases from J, the junction contained 3 bases not matched to a gene. Germline loops: CDR1 SGHTA, CDR2 FQGNSA. In DNA form, the CDR3 reads TGTGCCAGCAGCACGACAGGGCCCTACAATGAGCAGTTCTTC. Protein product: CASSTTGPYNEQFF.

The rearrangement uses TRBV5-5 and TRBJ1-1; 7 bases are shared with TRBD1. In germline, CDR1 is SGHKS, CDR2 YYEKEE (reference sequence). V trimming: 2 bases; J trimming: 5 bases; junction bases outside the gene matches: 6. This CDR3 is 14 amino acids long. Here the CDR3 reads CASSFYRGGTEAFF. As DNA, the CDR3 is TGTGCCAGCAGCTTTTACAGGGGAGGGACTGAAGCTTTCTTT. Full variable domain (outside the CDR3, taken from reference TRBV5-5 and TRBJ1-1): DAGVTQSPTHLIKTRGQQVTLRCSPISGHKSVSWYQQVLGQGPQFIFQYYEKEERGRGNFPDRFSARQFPNYSSELNVNALLLGDSALYLCASSFYRGGTEAFFGQGTRLTVV.

V gene TRBV28 combines with J gene TRBJ2-1; D gene ambiguous. This CDR3 region has 15 residues. V gave up 3 bases and J gave up 5 bases, with 14 bases separating them. Germline V CDR1 and CDR2: MDHEN, SYDVKM. The CDR3 DNA is TGTGCCAGCAGTTTTGTCATAGCAGCCAACAATGAGCAGTTCTTC. This gives the protein CASSFVIAANNEQFF. Looking up the rest from reference TRBV28 and TRBJ2-1 gives the full variable domain: DVKVTQSSRYLVKRTGEKVFLECVQDMDHENMFWYRQDPGLGLRLIYFSYDVKMKEKGDIPEGYSVSREKKERFSLILESASTNQTSMYLCASSFVIAANNEQFFGPGTRLTVL.

The chain recombines TRBV18 with TRBJ2-2; D not certain. This CDR3 is built from 17 residues. V shed 3 bases and J shed 6 bases, with 20 bases lying between them. The germline V gene encodes CDR1 KGHSH and CDR2 LQKENI. The CDR3 DNA sequence: TGTGCCAGCTCACCGAGAGACGGTTTAAAGTCCTCCGGGGAGCTGTTTTTT. Translation gives CASSPRDGLKSSGELFF.

This clone was observed a single time. This rearrangement joins TRBV27 to TRBJ2-7; 9 bases fit TRBD2. Germline loops: CDR1 MNHEY, CDR2 SMNVEV (reference sequence). This CDR3 is 15 amino acids long. V lost 7 bases and J lost 5; bases outside the gene matches: 12. The CDR3: CASTSSGSVGDEQYF. CDR3 nucleotides: TGTGCCAGCACAAGTAGCGGGAGCGTCGGGGACGAGCAGTACTTC.

The chain links TRBV21-1 to TRBJ2-7; TRBD1 is the table's D call and was not checked against the DNA. TRBV21-1 is a pseudogene segment. The CDR3 sequence is 19 residues long. The CDR3 loop reads CASSKVGAGDPRKIYEQYF. DNA for the CDR3: TGTGCCAGCAGCAAAGTTGGTGCAGGGGACCCCCGCAAAATCTACGAGCAGTACTTC.

This rearrangement joins TRBV2 to TRBJ2-2; 8 bases map to TRBD1. Germline lookup yields CDR1 SNHLY and CDR2 FYNNEI. This CDR3 region has 18 residues. Trimming took 2 bases from V and 2 from J; bases not matched to a gene: 10. CDR3 protein: CASSEYRAGGRNTGELFF. CDR3 nucleotides: TGTGCCAGCAGTGAATATCGGGCAGGGGGCCGTAACACCGGGGAGCTGTTTTTT.

The chain is built from TRBV27 and TRBJ2-2, with TRBD1 identical over 9 bases. This CDR3 has 14 residues. The germline gives CDR1 MNHEY, CDR2 SMNVEV (reference sequence). The J segment lost 1 base and the V segment lost 10 bases, leaving 4 bases of the junction unmatched. Written as DNA, the CDR3 is TGTGCCACTGGGACAGGGTTGAACACCGGGGAGCTGTTTTTT. This sequence encodes CATGTGLNTGELFF.

The chain combines TRBV4-1 with TRBJ2-1; a possible D gene is TRBD2 (6 bases). This CDR3 contains 15 residues. V was cut by 4 bases and J by 8 bases, with 18 bases left in between. The germline gives CDR1 MGHRA, CDR2 YSYEKL. The DNA of the CDR3 is TGCGCCAGCAGCCCGAGTGGGGGGAGTTATGATGAGCAGTTCTTC. Its translation is CASSPSGGSYDEQFF.

With respect to this clone: The sample has other DNA sequences that encode this CDR3 too. The V and J genes are TRBV28 and TRBJ2-7, with D unresolved. V shed 6 bases and J shed 2 bases, with 8 bases lying between them. The V gene's germline CDR1 is MDHEN and CDR2 SYDVKM. CDR3 length equals 12 residues. CDR3 nucleotide sequence: TGTGCCAGCAGGGACCTTACCTACGAGCAGTACTTC. Its translation: CASRDLTYEQYF.

The rearrangement links TRBV27 to TRBJ2-7; 7 nucleotides match TRBD1. Trimming took 6 bases from V and 2 from J; bases not matched to a gene: 7. Germline V gene lookup returns CDR1 MNHEY and CDR2 SMNVEV (reference sequence). This CDR3 comprises 14 residues. The CDR3 nucleotides are TGTGCCAGCAGATCTCTGCAGGGGGCCTACGAGCAGTACTTC. It codes for CASRSLQGAYEQYF.

This chain joins TRBV9 and TRBJ2-1, with TRBD2 as a possible D gene (5 bases). The CDR3 contains 15 residues. Trimming took 0 bases from V and 6 from J, leaving 13 bases between them. Germline lookup yields CDR1 SGDLS and CDR2 YYNGEE. The CDR3 region is CASSVGEGGSNEQFF. The CDR3 DNA follows: TGTGCCAGCAGCGTAGGAGAGGGCGGCAGCAATGAGCAGTTCTTC.